What follows are 13 T cell receptor beta chains derived from one specimen sequenced in a study of blood T cell repertoires in COVID-19. Clones were read by immunoSEQ multiplex PCR, and TCRdb kept only the in-frame ones, dropping some. The sample comprises some 86,000 clones, approximately 89% of which are singletons, and roughly 2.2% rests with the top ten. Sequencing was carried out using peripheral blood. The receptors originated from a human donor with active COVID-19. The donor label of this sample is uncertain.

V usage is TRBV7-3 and J usage is TRBJ2-1; D may be TRBD2 (5 bases). With 5 bases removed from V and 2 bases from J, the gap between germline ends came to 13 bases. CDR3 length: 15 residues. Germline V gives CDR1 SGHTA, CDR2 FQGTGA. For the CDR3, the DNA is TGTGCCAGCAGCCCCGACTACCAAACCTACAATGAGCAGTTCTTC. Residues: CASSPDYQTYNEQFF.

V usage is TRBV5-1 and J usage is TRBJ2-1, with TRBD1 as a possible D gene (6 bases). V was shortened by 4 bases and J by 2 bases, with 13 bases between the two germline ends. Germline lookup yields CDR1 SGHRS and CDR2 YFSETQ. This CDR3 is built from 15 residues. The CDR3 region is CASSIRDTAYNEQFF. The CDR3 coding sequence is TGCGCCAGCAGCATCCGGGACACTGCCTACAATGAGCAGTTCTTC.

The chain joins TRBV1 to TRBJ1-2; the tabulated D call, TRBD1, remains unverified against the DNA. TRBV1 represents a pseudogene. The CDR3 totals 15 residues. CDR3 in DNA: TGCACCAGCAGCCTGGCGGTTACAGGGGGCTATGGCTACACCTTC. This encodes CTSSLAVTGGYGYTF.

The chain couples TRBV6-2 or TRBV6-3 to TRBJ1-1; 9 nucleotides align to TRBD1. The V segment lost 5 bases and the J segment 3 bases; nucleotides outside the gene matches: 4. Looked up from germline, CDR1 is MNHEY and CDR2 is SVGEGT. The CDR3 has 14 amino acids. The CDR3 DNA is TGTGCCAGCAGTGGGACAGGGAGGCACACTGAAGCTTTCTTT. Translating gives CASSGTGRHTEAFF.

The chain combines TRBV14 with TRBJ2-1; D perhaps matches TRBD1 (5 bases). The V end lost 5 bases, the J end lost 9 bases, and 11 bases lay between the germline ends. There are 12 residues in the CDR3. CDR1 is SGHDN, CDR2 FVKESK, per germline. CDR3 protein: CASSYSRGEQFF. The CDR3 DNA follows: TGTGCCAGCAGCTACTCAAGGGGTGAGCAGTTCTTC.

CDR3 sequence reads: CASSQGLRGTGELFF. In DNA, the CDR3 is TGTGCCAGCAGCCAAGGTCTCAGGGGCACCGGGGAGCTGTTTTTT. The chain recombines TRBV14 with TRBJ2-2, with D tentatively TRBD1 (6 bases). The CDR3 spans 15 residues. Per the germline V gene, CDR1 is SGHDN and CDR2 is FVKESK. The germline V and J ends were trimmed by 1 base and 4 bases, with 10 bases remaining between them.

The V and J genes are TRBV7-2 and TRBJ1-6; the match to TRBD1 covers 9 bases. Germline V lookup: CDR1 SGHTA, CDR2 FQGNSA. Unmatched junction bases numbered 3, after V lost 1 base and J lost 5 bases. The CDR3 is 16 amino acids. The DNA for the CDR3 is TGTGCCAGCAGCTTAGGGGACAGGGTGCATAATTCACCCCTCCACTTT. Protein sequence: CASSLGDRVHNSPLHF. The full variable domain, its missing parts supplied by reference TRBV7-2 and TRBJ1-6, is GAGVSQSPSNKVTEKGKDVELRCDPISGHTALYWYRQSLGQGLEFLIYFQGNSAPDKSGLPSDRFSAERTGGSVSTLTIQRTQQEDSAVYLCASSLGDRVHNSPLHFGNGTRLTVT.

This chain's CDR3 is CASSLDTNEAFF. CDR3 sequence (DNA): TGTGCCAGCAGCCTGGACACAAATGAAGCTTTCTTT. The V gene is TRBV5-6, the J gene TRBJ1-1; D may be TRBD1 (5 bases). Germline loops: CDR1 SGHDT, CDR2 YYEEEE. The CDR3 runs 12 residues. V lost 4 bases to trimming and J lost 7 bases, with 11 bases between them.

The chain recombines TRBV6-1 with TRBJ2-3; 10 bases match TRBD2. The CDR3 sequence is 21 residues long. V shed 0 bases, J shed 0 bases, and the junction held 15 bases outside the gene matches. The germline gives CDR1 MNHNS, CDR2 SASEGT. The CDR3 DNA is TGTGCCAGCAGTGAAGCTCCTTCCCCCTTTAGCGGGGGGCCTAGCACAGATACGCAGTATTTT. Translating gives CASSEAPSPFSGGPSTDTQYF.

The chain uses TRBV4-1 and TRBJ1-2; D is undetermined. This CDR3 is built from 15 residues. Looked up from germline, CDR1 is MGHRA and CDR2 is YSYEKL. V was cut by 4 bases and J by 6 bases, with 18 bases left in between. The DNA of the CDR3 is TGCGCCAGCAGCCCAATAGCCCGTCCGGATGATGGCTACACCTTC. Translated: CASSPIARPDDGYTF.

The CDR3 DNA follows: TGTGCCAGCAGTTTAGCGGGCCGGTGGTCCGGGGAGCTGTTTTTT. It codes for CASSLAGRWSGELFF. The chain links TRBV28 to TRBJ2-2; tentative D call: TRBD2 (5 bases). V was shortened by 2 bases and J by 6 bases, with 13 bases between the two germline ends. The V gene's germline CDR1 is MDHEN and CDR2 SYDVKM. There are 15 residues in the CDR3. Combining the CDR3 with reference TRBV28 and TRBJ2-2 gives the whole variable domain DVKVTQSSRYLVKRTGEKVFLECVQDMDHENMFWYRQDPGLGLRLIYFSYDVKMKEKGDIPEGYSVSREKKERFSLILESASTNQTSMYLCASSLAGRWSGELFFGEGSRLTVL.

V is TRBV28 and J is TRBJ2-7; D might be TRBD1 (6 bases). V was clipped by 3 bases and J by 2 bases, with 11 bases between them. Germline CDR1 MDHEN, CDR2 SYDVKM. There are 14 residues in the CDR3. The CDR3 region is CASSFDDRPYEQYF. The CDR3 nucleotides read TGTGCCAGCAGTTTTGACGACAGGCCCTACGAGCAGTACTTC.

The chain employs TRBV19 and TRBJ2-2; 8 bases agree with TRBD1. Losses at the gene ends were 1 base for V and 2 bases for J; bases not matched to a gene: 12. From germline, CDR1 is LNHDA and CDR2 SQIVND (reference sequence). The CDR3 is 19 residues long. The CDR3 here is CASSIAVVGQGANTGELFF. In DNA form, the CDR3 reads TGTGCCAGTAGTATAGCAGTCGTGGGGCAGGGGGCAAACACCGGGGAGCTGTTTTTT. Looking up the rest from reference TRBV19 and TRBJ2-2 gives the full variable domain: DGGITQSPKYLFRKEGQNVTLSCEQNLNHDAMYWYRQDPGQGLRLIYYSQIVNDFQKGDIAEGYSVSREKKESFPLTVTSAQKNPTAFYLCASSIAVVGQGANTGELFFGEGSRLTVL.